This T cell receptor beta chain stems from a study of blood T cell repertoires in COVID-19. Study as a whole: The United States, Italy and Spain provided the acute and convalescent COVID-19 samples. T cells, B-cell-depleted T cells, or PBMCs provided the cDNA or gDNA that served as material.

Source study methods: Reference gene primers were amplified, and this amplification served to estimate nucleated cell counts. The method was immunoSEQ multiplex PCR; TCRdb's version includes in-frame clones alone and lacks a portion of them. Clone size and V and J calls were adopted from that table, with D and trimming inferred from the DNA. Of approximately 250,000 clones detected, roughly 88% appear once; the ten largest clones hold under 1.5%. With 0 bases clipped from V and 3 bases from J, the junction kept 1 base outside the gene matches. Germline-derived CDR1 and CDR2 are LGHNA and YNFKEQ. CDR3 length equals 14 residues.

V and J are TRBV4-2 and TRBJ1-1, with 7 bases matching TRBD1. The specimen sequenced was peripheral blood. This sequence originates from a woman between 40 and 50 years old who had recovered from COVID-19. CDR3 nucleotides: TGTGCCAGCAGCCAAGATACAGGGGACACTGAAGCTTTCTTT. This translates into CASSQDTGDTEAFF.